This T cell receptor beta chain came from a study of cytotoxic CD8 clonotypes in ibrutinib-treated CLL. Overall study context: There were around twelve relapsed/refractory patients and about 15 treatment-naive patients, and fewer than 18 were IGHV unmutated.

V shed 6 bases and J shed 2 bases, with 7 bases lying between them. CDR3 size: 12 residues. CDR1 and CDR2 from the germline V gene are MNHEY and SMNVEV (reference sequence). The repertoire was sequenced with immunoSEQ multiplex PCR; TCRdb's copy has only in-frame clones and lacks some. The sample lists roughly 130,000 clones, approximately 90% occurring once. Findings and limits, study-wide: Whereas clonality rose at ibrutinib response, it declined toward baseline at progression.

Concerning this clone: Its antigen remains unknown.

The rearrangement uses TRBV27 and TRBJ2-5, with D unresolved. The source material was PBMCs, sampled after 12 months of ibrutinib treatment. The TCR sequence derives from a human donor with chronic lymphocytic leukemia. The CDR3: CASSSTQETQYF. CDR3 coding DNA: TGTGCCAGCAGCTCAACTCAAGAGACCCAGTACTTC.